This T cell receptor beta chain was observed in a study of a mutant IDH1 vaccine in newly diagnosed glioma. Germline V lookup: CDR1 MNHEY, CDR2 SMNVEV (reference sequence). The CDR3 covers 11 residues. Trimming took off 4 bases at V and 12 bases at J, with 10 bases between the two ends. This sample's time point: week 5, during vaccination. Each dose delivered 300 ug of mutant IDH1 20-mer peptide subcutaneously with imiquimod. Method: immunoSEQ multiplex PCR; TCRdb's copy keeps in-frame clones and lacks some. The repertoire holds about 58,000 clones, with around 80% as singletons. For this clone: The antigen is not known.

This TCR was sampled from a woman aged 50 to 60 with glioma. This sample comprised PBMCs, obtained from a glioma patient whose treatment included an IDH1 peptide vaccine. The gene calls are TRBV27 and TRBJ2-1; D is ambiguous. The CDR3 reads CASSSSVGQFF. In DNA, the CDR3 is TGTGCCAGCAGTTCATCGGTGGGGCAGTTCTTC.